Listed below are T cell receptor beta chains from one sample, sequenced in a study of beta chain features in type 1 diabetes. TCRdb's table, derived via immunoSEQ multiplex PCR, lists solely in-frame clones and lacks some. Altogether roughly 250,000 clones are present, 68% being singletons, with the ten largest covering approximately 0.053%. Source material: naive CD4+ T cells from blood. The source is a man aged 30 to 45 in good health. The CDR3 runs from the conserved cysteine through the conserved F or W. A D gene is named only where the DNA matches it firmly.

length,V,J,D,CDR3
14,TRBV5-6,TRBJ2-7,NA,CASSLTEGRAKQYF
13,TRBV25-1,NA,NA,CASSEPGSYEQYF
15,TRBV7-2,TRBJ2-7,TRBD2,CASSLGLIAGDEQYF
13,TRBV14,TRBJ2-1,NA,CASSRNLNNEQFF
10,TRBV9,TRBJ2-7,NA,CASGELEQYF
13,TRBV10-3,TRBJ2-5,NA,CAISEAARDTQYF
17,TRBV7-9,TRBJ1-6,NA,CASSLTLTGGRVSPLHF
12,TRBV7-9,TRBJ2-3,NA,CASCGGTDTQYF
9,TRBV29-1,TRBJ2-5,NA,CSVDGTQYF
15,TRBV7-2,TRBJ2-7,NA,CASSRRDSSRGEQYF
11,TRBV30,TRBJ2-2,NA,CASTGTGELFF
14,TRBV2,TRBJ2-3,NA,CASSEPLGPDTQYF
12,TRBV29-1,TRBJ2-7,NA,CSVEERPYEQYF
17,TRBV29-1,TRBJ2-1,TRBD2,CSGAGTSGRPGFYEQFF
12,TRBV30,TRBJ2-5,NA,CAWNRDQETQYF
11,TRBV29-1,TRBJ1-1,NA,CSVYRITEAFF
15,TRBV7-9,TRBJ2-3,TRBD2,CASSPSGGATDTQYF
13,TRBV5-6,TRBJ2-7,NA,CASSAGTEYEQYF
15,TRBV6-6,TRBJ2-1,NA,CASSPRGRSYNEQFF
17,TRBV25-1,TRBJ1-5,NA,CASSDADSFYSNQPQHF
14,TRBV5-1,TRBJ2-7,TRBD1,CASSPRQGSYEQYF
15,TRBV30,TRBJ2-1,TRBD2,CAWSVGLAPGNEQFF
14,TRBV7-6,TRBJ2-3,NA,CASRPRVRTDTQYF
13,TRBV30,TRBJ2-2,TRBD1,CAAGTGDTGELFF
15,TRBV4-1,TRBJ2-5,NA,CASSQAPQSQETQYF
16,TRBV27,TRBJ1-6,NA,CASSGLGSSYNSPLHF
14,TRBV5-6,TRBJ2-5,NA,CASSLVYKRETQYF
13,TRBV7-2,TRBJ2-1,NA,CASSPRFMDEQFF
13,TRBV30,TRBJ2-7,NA,CAWSTPGSYEQYF
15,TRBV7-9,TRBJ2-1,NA,CASSLAGSSYNEQFF
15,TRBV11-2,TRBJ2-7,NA,CASSVPLAQVYEQYF